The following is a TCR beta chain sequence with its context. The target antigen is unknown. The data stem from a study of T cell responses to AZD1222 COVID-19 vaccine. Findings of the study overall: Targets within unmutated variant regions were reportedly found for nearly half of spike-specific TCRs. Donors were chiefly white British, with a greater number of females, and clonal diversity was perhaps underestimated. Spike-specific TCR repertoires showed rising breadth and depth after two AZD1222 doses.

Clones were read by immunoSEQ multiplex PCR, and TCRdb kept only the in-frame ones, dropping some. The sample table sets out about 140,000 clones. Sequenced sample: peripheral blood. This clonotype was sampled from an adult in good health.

The CDR3 nucleotides are TGTGCCAGCAGGGGGACAGGGTCACCAGATACGCAGTATTTT. Amino acid sequence: CASRGTGSPDTQYF. The gene calls are TRBV25-1 and TRBJ2-3, with TRBD1 identical over 9 bases. This CDR3 comprises 14 residues. The V gene's germline CDR1 is MGHDK and CDR2 SYGVNS. The ends lost 6 bases at V and 4 bases at J; junction bases unmatched: 5. Complete variable domain (other parts from reference TRBV25-1 and TRBJ2-3): EADIYQTPRYLVIGTGKKITLECSQTMGHDKMYWYQQDPGMELHLIHYSYGVNSTEKGDLSSESTVSRIRTEHFPLTLESARPSHTSQYLCASRGTGSPDTQYFGPGTRLTVL.